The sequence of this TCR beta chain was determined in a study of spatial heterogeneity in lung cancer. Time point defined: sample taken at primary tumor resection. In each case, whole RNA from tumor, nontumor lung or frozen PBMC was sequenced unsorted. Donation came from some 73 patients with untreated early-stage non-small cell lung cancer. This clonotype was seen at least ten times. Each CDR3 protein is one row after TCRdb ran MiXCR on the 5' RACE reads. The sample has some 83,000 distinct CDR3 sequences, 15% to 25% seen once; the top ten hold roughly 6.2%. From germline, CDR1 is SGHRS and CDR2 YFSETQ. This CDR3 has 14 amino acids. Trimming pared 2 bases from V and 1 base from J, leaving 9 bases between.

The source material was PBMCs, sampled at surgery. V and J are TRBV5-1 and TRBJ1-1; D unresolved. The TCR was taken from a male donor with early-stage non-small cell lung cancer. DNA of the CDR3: TGCGCCAGCAGCTTTGGCCAGTCGAACACTGAAGCTTTCTTT. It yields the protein CASSFGQSNTEAFF.